This entry lists 21 T cell receptor beta chains sequenced from one sample in a study of Graves' ophthalmopathy and Graves' hyperthyroidism. RNA transcripts yielded amplified TCR beta CDR3 regions. HTBI primers were employed in first-round RT-PCR, then a second-round multiplex PCR followed. MiXCR, applied by TCRdb to the multiplex PCR reads, yields one record per CDR3 protein. The sample lists around 590,000 distinct CDR3 sequences, approximately 35% occurring once. Sequencing was performed on peripheral blood or thyroid tissue (not recorded which). The receptor set was obtained from an adult man with Graves' hyperthyroidism.

This clonotype turned up a few times. The chain uses TRBV5-5 and TRBJ1-1; no clear D. Germline V CDR1 and CDR2: SGHKS, YYEKEE (reference sequence). The CDR3 is 16 residues long. The ends were cut back, 0 bases at V and 11 bases at J, with 23 bases in the middle. CDR3 in amino acids: CASSLGVREPRVAAFF. For the CDR3, the DNA is TGTGCCAGCAGCTTGGGCGTCCGGGAGCCCCGGGTGGCGGCTTTCTTT.

The chain is built from TRBV6-1 and TRBJ2-7; 7 bases align to TRBD2. The CDR3 spans 17 residues. Per the germline V gene, CDR1 is MNHNS and CDR2 is SASEGT. The junction had 19 bases not matched to a gene; V was cut back by 5 bases and J by 6 bases. The DNA for the CDR3 is TGTGCCAGCAGTTACGGATTTTCGGGCGGGAGTCTGGCCGAGCAGTACTTC. Its translation: CASSYGFSGGSLAEQYF.

This chain connects TRBV19 to TRBJ2-2; 8 positions match TRBD1. The CDR3 spans 14 residues. Germline V gives CDR1 LNHDA, CDR2 SQIVND (reference sequence). V was clipped by 4 bases and J by 7 bases; unmatched bases: 5. This CDR3 reads CASSKQGAVGELFF. CDR3 nucleotides: TGTGCCAGTAGTAAGCAGGGGGCGGTCGGGGAGCTGTTTTTT.

This clonotype was recorded at least ten times. The rearrangement uses TRBV7-2 and TRBJ2-5; possible D gene TRBD2, 6 bases. Trimming shortened V by 5 bases and J by 2 bases, and 12 bases separated the two germline ends. This CDR3 has 14 amino acids. Per the germline V gene, CDR1 is SGHTA and CDR2 is FQGNSA. DNA of the CDR3: TGTGCCAGCAGCCCGGGACTCAGACAAGAGACCCAGTACTTC. Its translation is CASSPGLRQETQYF.

In this sample, this clonotype turned up many times. V is TRBV6-4 and J is TRBJ1-2; TRBD1 is a possible D gene (5 bases). Germline CDR1 is MRHNA and CDR2 is SNTAGT. The CDR3 length is 13 residues. V gave up 4 bases and J gave up 3 bases, with 9 bases separating them. In DNA, the CDR3 is TGTGCCAGCAGTGCGGGACGGGACTATGGCTACACCTTC. This gives the protein CASSAGRDYGYTF.

The genes are TRBV24-1 and TRBJ2-5, with a tentative D call TRBD1 (6 bases). V was clipped by 4 bases and J by 4 bases, with 9 bases between them. The V gene's germline CDR1 is KGHDR and CDR2 SFDVKD. The CDR3 totals 13 residues. The CDR3 loop is CATSEGGLETQYF. CDR3 bases: TGTGCCACCAGTGAAGGGGGATTAGAGACCCAGTACTTC.

As regards this clonotype: One end of the junction fails to match germline, which may point to a read error. The chain carries TRBV29-1 and TRBJ2-7; the D gene is possibly TRBD1 (5 bases). This CDR3 is 15 amino acids long. Germline loops: CDR1 SQVTM, CDR2 ANQGSEA. CDR3 sequence: CSVEDQGRTPYGQYF. The CDR3 DNA follows: TGCAGCGTTGAAGATCAGGGCCGGACACCCTACGGGCAGTACTTC.

The rearrangement links TRBV7-9 to TRBJ1-4; 8 bases match TRBD1. Losses at the gene ends were 3 bases for V and 5 bases for J; bases not matched to a gene: 8. Germline V lookup: CDR1 SEHNR, CDR2 FQNEAQ (reference sequence). CDR3 length equals 16 residues. In DNA form, the CDR3 reads TGTGCCAGCAGCTTCCGGGACAGGACGGCAAATGAAAAACTGTTTTTT. This encodes CASSFRDRTANEKLFF.

This clonotype was picked up a small number of times. This rearrangement joins TRBV2 to TRBJ1-2; D gene ambiguous. This CDR3 is built from 16 residues. V lost 2 bases and J 8 bases, leaving 21 bases between the germline ends. The germline V gene has CDR1 SNHLY and CDR2 FYNNEI. Here the CDR3 DNA reads TGTGCCAGCAGTGAATTCCAGGACCGCTTGTTTTCCGGCTACACCTTC. It yields the protein CASSEFQDRLFSGYTF. The complete variable domain, with remaining parts taken from reference TRBV2 and TRBJ1-2, reads EPEVTQTPSHQVTQMGQEVILRCVPISNHLYFYWYRQILGQKVEFLVSFYNNEISEKSEIFDDQFSVERPDGSNFTLKIRSTKLEDSAMYFCASSEFQDRLFSGYTFGSGTRLTVV.

This clonotype occurred many times. This rearrangement joins TRBV7-6 to TRBJ2-2, with TRBD1 matching over 8 bases. CDR1 SGHVS and CDR2 FNYEAQ come from the germline V gene. V shed 5 bases and J 9 bases; nucleotides not matched to a gene: 8. The CDR3 consists of 14 residues. CDR3 residues: CASSRDRKDRELFF. Written as DNA, the CDR3 is TGTGCCAGCAGCCGGGACAGGAAGGACCGGGAGCTGTTTTTT. Full variable domain (missing parts from reference TRBV7-6 and TRBJ2-2): GAGVSQSPRYKVTKRGQDVALRCDPISGHVSLYWYRQALGQGPEFLTYFNYEAQQDKSGLPNDRFSAERPEGSISTLTIQRTEQRDSAMYRCASSRDRKDRELFFGEGSRLTVL.

There are many counts of this clonotype. The rearrangement uses TRBV19 and TRBJ2-7; 8 nucleotides match TRBD2. V lost 4 bases, J lost 1 base, and 6 bases stayed unmatched. The CDR3 covers 15 residues. The germline gives CDR1 LNHDA, CDR2 SQIVND (reference sequence). The CDR3, as DNA: TGTGCCAGTAGTACTCGGACTAGCCGGTCCTACGAGCAGTACTTC. Its protein is CASSTRTSRSYEQYF.

This clonotype was detected ten times or more. V gene TRBV7-9 combines with J gene TRBJ2-2; 7 positions match TRBD1. This CDR3 region has 14 residues. With 4 bases clipped from V and 6 bases from J, the junction kept 5 bases outside the gene matches. Germline values: CDR1 SEHNR, CDR2 FQNEAQ (reference sequence). CDR3 sequence reads: CASSSTQGAGELFF. Here the CDR3 DNA reads TGTGCCAGCAGCTCAACCCAGGGGGCCGGGGAGCTGTTTTTT.

This clonotype was seen only a few times. The rearrangement joins TRBV10-3 to TRBJ2-7; the D gene is possibly TRBD2 (6 bases). In germline, CDR1 is ENHRY, CDR2 SYGVKD. The CDR3 consists of 13 residues. The V end lost 10 bases, the J end lost 3 bases, and 16 bases lay between the germline ends. The CDR3 loop is CASSLARDYEQYF. CDR3 sequence (DNA): TGTGCCAGCAGCTTAGCGCGGGACTACGAGCAGTACTTC.

This clonotype was counted ten times or more. J is TRBJ2-7 and V is TRBV7-9; 8 nucleotides align to TRBD1. The ends lost 6 bases at V and 3 bases at J; junction bases unmatched: 16. The length of the CDR3 is 17 residues. Germline loops: CDR1 SEHNR, CDR2 FQNEAQ (reference sequence). This chain's CDR3 is CASSTTTGQAANYEQYF. CDR3 DNA sequence: TGTGCCAGCAGTACAACGACGGGACAGGCCGCAAACTACGAGCAGTACTTC. The variable domain in full, with the rest retrieved from reference TRBV7-9 and TRBJ2-7, is DTGVSQNPRHKITKRGQNVTFRCDPISEHNRLYWYRQTLGQGPEFLTYFQNEAQLEKSRLLSDRFSAERPKGSFSTLEIQRTEQGDSAMYLCASSTTTGQAANYEQYFGPGTRLTVT.

The chain joins TRBV29-1 to TRBJ1-1; 9 positions agree with TRBD1. Germline-derived CDR1 and CDR2 are SQVTM and ANQGSEA. The CDR3 is 12 residues long. V lost 7 bases and J lost 11; bases outside the gene matches: 11. The CDR3 region is CSGGSGTGFAFF. CDR3 nucleotides: TGCAGCGGCGGATCCGGGACAGGGTTTGCTTTCTTT.

At least ten counts were recorded for this clonotype. V and J are TRBV19 and TRBJ2-7; 8 bases align to TRBD2. The CDR3 runs 16 residues. Germline V gene data show CDR1 as LNHDA and CDR2 as SQIVND (reference sequence). V trimming: 3 bases; J trimming: 0 bases; junction bases outside the gene matches: 7. CDR3 sequence (DNA): TGTGCCAGTAGTATGAAGCGGGAGATGATCTCCTACGAGCAGTACTTC. It yields the protein CASSMKREMISYEQYF.

With respect to this clonotype: A much larger clone differs by one base, so this may be a read error. V usage is TRBV7-3 and J usage is TRBJ2-7; possibly TRBD2 for D (5 bases). Per the germline V gene, CDR1 is SGHTA and CDR2 is FQGTGA. This CDR3 has 15 residues. V dropped 5 bases and J dropped 7 bases, with 21 bases sitting between them. The CDR3 bases are TGTGCCAGCAGCCTATCCGCGGGTTCCTACAATGAGCAGTACTTC. Translating gives CASSLSAGSYNEQYF.

Ten or more counts support this clonotype. The chain links TRBV29-1 to TRBJ2-7, with D perhaps given as TRBD1 or TRBD2 (5 bases each). Germline V gene sequence: CDR1 SQVTM, CDR2 ANQGSEA. The CDR3 has 14 residues. Trimming left V 8 bases short and J 3 bases short, with 20 bases between. CDR3 sequence: CSYLRPGTSYEQYF. Written as DNA, the CDR3 is TGCAGCTACCTCCGTCCTGGGACGAGCTACGAGCAGTACTTC.

At least ten counts were recorded for this clonotype. The rearrangement joins TRBV7-7 to TRBJ2-5; 15 bases agree with TRBD2. Germline CDR1 SSHAT, CDR2 FNYEAQ (reference sequence). The CDR3 totals 15 residues. DNA of the CDR3: TGTGCTAGCCCCTGGACTAGCGGGGGGGGAGAGACCCAGTACTTC. Translating gives CASPWTSGGGETQYF.

At least ten counts were recorded for this clonotype. The rearrangement uses TRBV7-8 and TRBJ1-1; TRBD1 matches at 7 bases. In germline, CDR1 is SGHVS, CDR2 FQNEAQ. The trim removed 4 bases at V and 4 bases at J, leaving 3 bases unmatched. The CDR3 covers 13 residues. The CDR3 reads CASSSQGFTEAFF. In nucleotides, the CDR3 is TGTGCCAGCAGCTCACAGGGGTTCACTGAAGCTTTCTTT.

This rearrangement joins TRBV25-1 to TRBJ2-7; D gene ambiguous. In germline, CDR1 is MGHDK, CDR2 SYGVNS. The CDR3 sequence is 13 residues long. V gave up 3 bases and J gave up 5 bases, with 11 bases separating them. The CDR3 region is CASSESALNEQYF. The CDR3 DNA is TGTGCCAGCAGTGAGTCCGCGCTCAACGAGCAGTACTTC.